This TCR beta chain was recorded in a study of Ad26.COV2.S vaccination and SARS-CoV-2 variants. This table comes from immunoSEQ multiplex PCR, and its TCRdb copy is limited to in-frame clones, with some not included. The sample consists of roughly 320,000 clones, over 80% of them appearing once. Documented treatment: roughly 19 received Ad26.COV2.S at low or high dose, single or two shots; 5 received placebo; per-sample allocation not given. It was on day 63 after the first vaccine or placebo injection that samples were taken. The TCR originated in a person between 18 and 65 years old who received the Ad26.COV2.S COVID-19 vaccine or a placebo. The material was peripheral blood, obtained in a trial of Ad26.COV2.S vaccine versus placebo.

Here the CDR3 reads CASSYLRTSGGPGTQYF. As DNA, the CDR3 is TGTGCCAGCAGCTATCTCCGGACTAGCGGGGGGCCTGGGACCCAGTACTTC. The V call is TRBV5-4, the J call TRBJ2-5, with TRBD2 matching 14 bases. In germline, CDR1 is SGHNT, CDR2 YYREEE (reference sequence). J lost 7 bases, V lost 3 bases, and 11 bases had no gene match. The CDR3 covers 17 residues.